This note documents a single T cell receptor (beta chain) sequence. Method: immunoSEQ multiplex PCR; TCRdb's copy keeps in-frame clones and lacks some. Of 45,000 to 60,000 clones detected, 75% to 95% appear once; the ten largest clones hold about 1.2%. The germline V gene has CDR1 GTSNPN and CDR2 SVGIG (reference sequence). This CDR3 is built from 13 residues. Trimming cost V 2 bases and J 8 bases, with 15 bases left between them. These data are taken from a study of T cell changes during pregnancy in multiple sclerosis. This TCR derives from a female donor in good health, enrolled as a control in a pregnancy study. This chain joins TRBV30 and TRBJ1-2; a weak D match, TRBD1 (6 bases). The sequences come from peripheral blood, collected after pregnancy. CDR3 DNA: TGTGCCTGGAGTATCAACAGGGTCGGCGGCTACACCTTC. It encodes CAWSINRVGGYTF.